This T cell receptor (beta chain) was observed in a study of Ad26.COV2.S vaccination and SARS-CoV-2 variants. Looking at the study overall: Intramuscular Ad26.COV2.S at 5x10^10 or 1x10^11 viral particles.

V was clipped by 7 bases and J by 4 bases; unmatched bases: 10. CDR1 and CDR2 (germline): MNHEY, SVGAGI. The CDR3 runs to 15 residues. Only in-frame clones appear in the TCRdb table, and some are missing; sequencing was by immunoSEQ multiplex PCR. The table has about 680,000 clones, around 92% seen once. Study conclusions and caveats: Once vaccination had occurred, spike-specific CD8+ and CD4+ T cell responses reportedly showed substantial breadth. Vaccine recipients and placebo recipients showed similar non-spike TCR breadth.

This sample's treatment: approximately 18 received Ad26.COV2.S at low or high dose, single or two shots; 5 received placebo; per-sample allocation not given. The study sampled participants on day 63 after the first vaccine or placebo injection. An adult of 18-55 years in Boston served as donor. As for this clone: The antigen is undetermined.

This TCR came from a person between 18 and 65 years old who received the Ad26.COV2.S COVID-19 vaccine or a placebo. This chain joins TRBV6-5 and TRBJ2-7; 10 positions agree with TRBD1. The sample consisted of peripheral blood, taken in a trial of Ad26.COV2.S vaccine versus placebo. In DNA form, the CDR3 reads TGTGCCAGCACTCTTCCGGGACAGGGGATTTACGAGCAGTACTTC. Translation gives CASTLPGQGIYEQYF.